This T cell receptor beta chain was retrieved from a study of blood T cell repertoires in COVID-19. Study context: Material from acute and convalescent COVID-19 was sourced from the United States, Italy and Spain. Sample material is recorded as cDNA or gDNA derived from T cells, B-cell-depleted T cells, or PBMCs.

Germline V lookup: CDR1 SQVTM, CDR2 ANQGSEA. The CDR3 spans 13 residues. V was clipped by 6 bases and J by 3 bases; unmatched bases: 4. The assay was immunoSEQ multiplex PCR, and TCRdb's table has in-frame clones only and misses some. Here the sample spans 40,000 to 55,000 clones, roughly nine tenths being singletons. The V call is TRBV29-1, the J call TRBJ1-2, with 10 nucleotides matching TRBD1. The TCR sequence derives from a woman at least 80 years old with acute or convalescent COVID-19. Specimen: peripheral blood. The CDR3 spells CSVGTGEDYGYTF. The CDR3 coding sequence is TGCAGCGTGGGGACAGGGGAGGACTATGGCTACACCTTC.